The 12 T cell receptor beta chains below come from one sample, sequenced in a study of T cells in tuberculosis. Sequencing was performed with immunoSEQ multiplex PCR; in TCRdb, only in-frame clones are kept and a portion is missing. The data contain roughly 34,000 clones, 95% to 97% of them seen just once; the ten biggest clones take up approximately 5.8%. The sequenced sample consisted of PBMCs. The receptors originated from a donor between 10 and 35 years old with latent tuberculosis or without tuberculosis infection.

J is TRBJ2-1 and V is TRBV19; TRBD2 agrees at 14 bases. Germline V gene sequence: CDR1 LNHDA, CDR2 SQIVND (reference sequence). Losses at the gene ends were 4 bases for V and 8 bases for J; bases not matched to a gene: 7. This CDR3 is 16 amino acids long. DNA of the CDR3: TGTGCCAGTAGTACCCAGGGACTAGCGGGGGTCCATGAGCAGTTCTTC. Amino acids: CASSTQGLAGVHEQFF.

This chain joins TRBV28 and TRBJ2-2; 10 nucleotides agree with TRBD1. Unmatched junction bases numbered 3, after V lost 7 bases and J lost 4 bases. Germline-derived CDR1 and CDR2 are MDHEN and SYDVKM. CDR3 length equals 14 residues. The CDR3 DNA sequence: TGTGCCAGCAATGACAGGGGGCCCACCGGGGAGCTGTTTTTT. Translated: CASNDRGPTGELFF. Full variable domain (rest looked up from reference TRBV28 and TRBJ2-2): DVKVTQSSRYLVKRTGEKVFLECVQDMDHENMFWYRQDPGLGLRLIYFSYDVKMKEKGDIPEGYSVSREKKERFSLILESASTNQTSMYLCASNDRGPTGELFFGEGSRLTVL.

The chain is built from TRBV15 and TRBJ2-7; 8 nucleotides line up with TRBD2. V dropped 6 bases and J dropped 0; count of bases not matched to a gene: 4. The length of the CDR3 is 14 residues. The germline CDR1 and CDR2 sequences are LNHNV and YYDKDF (reference sequence). This CDR3 is CATRTSASSYEQYF. The CDR3 coding sequence is TGTGCCACCAGGACTAGCGCAAGCTCCTACGAGCAGTACTTC.

This chain joins TRBV4-1 and TRBJ1-2, with D perhaps matching TRBD1 (5 bases). V dropped 1 base and J dropped 6 bases, with 9 bases sitting between them. This CDR3 is 13 amino acids long. In germline, CDR1 is MGHRA, CDR2 YSYEKL. CDR3 nucleotide sequence: TGCGCCAGCAGCCAAGTAGTAGGGGATGGCTACACCTTC. This translates into CASSQVVGDGYTF.

The DNA of the CDR3 is TGTGCCAGTAGTATAGGAGGATATAGCAATCAGCCCCAGCATTTT. Protein product: CASSIGGYSNQPQHF. The chain combines TRBV19 with TRBJ1-5; D is unresolved. This CDR3 has 15 residues. Germline V gives CDR1 LNHDA, CDR2 SQIVND (reference sequence). V gave up 1 base and J gave up 0 bases, with 7 bases separating them. Full variable domain (missing parts from reference TRBV19 and TRBJ1-5): DGGITQSPKYLFRKEGQNVTLSCEQNLNHDAMYWYRQDPGQGLRLIYYSQIVNDFQKGDIAEGYSVSREKKESFPLTVTSAQKNPTAFYLCASSIGGYSNQPQHFGDGTRLSIL.

This chain joins TRBV6-1 and TRBJ1-2, with TRBD1 matching 9 bases. From germline, CDR1 is MNHNS and CDR2 SASEGT. J gave up 3 bases and V 4 bases, and 6 bases lay outside the gene matches. The CDR3 sequence is 15 residues long. The CDR3: CASSGYRGPDYGYTF. The CDR3 coding sequence is TGTGCCAGCAGTGGTTACAGGGGGCCCGACTATGGCTACACCTTC.

The V call is TRBV28, the J call TRBJ2-7; 7 bases fit TRBD1. The CDR3 runs 13 residues. Germline values: CDR1 MDHEN, CDR2 SYDVKM. V shed 5 bases, J shed 1 base, and the junction held 2 bases outside the gene matches. CDR3 region: CASSKQGSYEQYF. CDR3 sequence (DNA): TGTGCCAGCAGTAAACAGGGGTCCTACGAGCAGTACTTC.

This clone was detected only once. The chain is built from TRBV19 and TRBJ2-3; the match to TRBD2 covers 9 bases. This CDR3 comprises 18 residues. The germline V gene encodes CDR1 LNHDA and CDR2 SQIVND (reference sequence). J was trimmed by 0 bases and V by 4 bases; bases with no gene match: 11. The CDR3 is CASSTERGAKSSTDTQYF. CDR3 coding DNA: TGTGCCAGTAGTACTGAGCGGGGGGCGAAGTCGAGCACAGATACGCAGTATTTT.

The rearrangement uses TRBV20-1 and TRBJ1-2; D remains unclear. V was trimmed by 7 bases and J by 2 bases, leaving 8 bases between them. Germline CDR1 DFQATT, CDR2 SNEGSKA (reference sequence). There are 11 residues in the CDR3. The CDR3 region has the DNA TGCAGTGGTCGTCAGAACTATGGCTACACCTTC. Protein product: CSGRQNYGYTF.

This clone was observed a single time. This rearrangement joins TRBV18 to TRBJ1-5; D is perhaps TRBD1 (5 bases). Germline assignment: CDR1 KGHSH and CDR2 LQKENI. Between the trimmed V and J ends, which lost 3 bases and 3 bases, there was a span of 15 bases. The CDR3 length is 16 residues. The DNA of the CDR3 is TGTGCCAGCTCACCGCGATTGGGGGGTCTCAATCAGCCCCAGCATTTT. Residues: CASSPRLGGLNQPQHF.

The chain employs TRBV2 and TRBJ1-1; D not resolved. Germline loops: CDR1 SNHLY, CDR2 FYNNEI. The V end lost 4 bases, the J end lost 3 bases, and 9 bases lay between the germline ends. This CDR3 has 13 residues. CDR3 residues: CASSAEVDTEAFF. CDR3 DNA: TGTGCCAGCAGTGCTGAGGTTGACACTGAAGCTTTCTTT.

The chain recombines TRBV7-9 with TRBJ2-7, with 13 positions matching TRBD2. The germline CDR1 and CDR2 sequences are SEHNR and FQNEAQ (reference sequence). Trimming at V came to 1 base and at J to 6 bases, leaving 3 bases not matched to a gene. The CDR3 loop spans 15 amino acids. The CDR3 DNA reads as TGTGCCAGCAGCTTAGGGACTAGCGGGAGTCGCGAGCAGTACTTC. Translated: CASSLGTSGSREQYF.